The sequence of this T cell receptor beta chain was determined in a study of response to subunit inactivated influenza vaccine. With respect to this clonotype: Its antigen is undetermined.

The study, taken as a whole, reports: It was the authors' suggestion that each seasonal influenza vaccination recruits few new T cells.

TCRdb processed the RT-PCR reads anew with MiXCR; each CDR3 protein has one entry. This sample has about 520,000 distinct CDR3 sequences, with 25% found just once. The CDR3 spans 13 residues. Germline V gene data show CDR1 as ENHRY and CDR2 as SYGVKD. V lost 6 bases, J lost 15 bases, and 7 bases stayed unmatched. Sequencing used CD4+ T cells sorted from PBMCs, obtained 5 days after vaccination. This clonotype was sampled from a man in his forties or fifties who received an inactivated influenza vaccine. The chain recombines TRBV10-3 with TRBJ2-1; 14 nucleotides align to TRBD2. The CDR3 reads CAISQTSGGDSFF. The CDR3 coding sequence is TGTGCCATCAGCCAGACTAGCGGGGGGGATTCGTTCTTC.